One and the same sample provided the 21 T cell receptor beta chains below, sequenced in a study of blood T cells in healthy people across ages. Alongside a J-beta primer mix, a sample-barcoded 5' primer served in a second PCR lasting roughly 7 to 11 cycles. TCRdb re-analysed the 5' RACE reads in MiXCR, keeping a single row per CDR3 protein. The sample lists hundreds of thousands of distinct CDR3 sequences; around 49% were seen once. The sequenced material came from blood. Receptors originate from a woman aged 60-75 years in good health.

The CDR3 DNA sequence: TGCAGTGCTTACCCGCGGGGACTGTACGAGCAGTACTTC. Translated: CSAYPRGLYEQYF. V gene TRBV20-1 combines with J gene TRBJ2-4, with D possibly TRBD2 on 6 matching bases. The J call is in doubt because the DNA end fits TRBJ2-7 better. Per germline, CDR1 DFQATT and CDR2 SNEGSKA (reference sequence). CDR3 size: 13 residues.

J is TRBJ2-1 and V is TRBV2, with a tentative D call TRBD1 (5 bases). V was cut by 6 bases and J by 0 bases, with 12 bases left in between. The germline V gene encodes CDR1 SNHLY and CDR2 FYNNEI. The CDR3 sequence is 15 residues long. The CDR3 protein is CASSDDGHSYNEQFF. CDR3 DNA: TGTGCCAGCAGCGACGACGGACACTCCTACAATGAGCAGTTCTTC.

This clonotype occurred once. The V gene is TRBV21-1, the J gene TRBJ2-1; the D call in the table, TRBD1, was not verified against the DNA. TRBV21-1 counts as a pseudogene. The length of the CDR3 is 19 residues. The CDR3 region has the DNA TGTGCCAGCAGCAAACCTTTGATGAGTGTGAGGACAGGATCGGTTGAGCAGTTCTTC. Translating gives CASSKPLMSVRTGSVEQFF.

The chain employs TRBV9 and TRBJ2-5; 11 bases line up with TRBD1. Per the germline V gene, CDR1 is SGDLS and CDR2 is YYNGEE. V shed 4 bases, J shed 4 bases, and the junction held 9 bases outside the gene matches. This CDR3 is 16 amino acids long. CDR3 sequence (DNA): TGTGCCAGCAGCCCTCGGACAGGGGGCATCGTAGAGACCCAGTACTTC. Protein sequence: CASSPRTGGIVETQYF.

This clonotype was observed once. The chain couples TRBV12-3 or TRBV12-4 to TRBJ2-1; 11 positions agree with TRBD2. The CDR3 totals 15 residues. V shed 4 bases, J shed 6 bases, and the junction held 5 bases outside the gene matches. The CDR3 reads CASSYSGRAFNEQFF. For the CDR3, the DNA is TGTGCCAGCAGTTATAGCGGGAGGGCCTTCAATGAGCAGTTCTTC.

The chain carries TRBV6-4 and TRBJ2-3; D remains unclear. Germline V CDR1 and CDR2: MRHNA, SNTAGT. V gave up 3 bases and J gave up 6 bases, with 13 bases separating them. This CDR3 contains 14 residues. The DNA of the CDR3 is TGTGCCAGCAGTGAAGGGTCCAAAAGGGATACGCAGTATTTT. Translating gives CASSEGSKRDTQYF.

The V gene is TRBV4-1, the J gene TRBJ2-4; no clear D. Germline V CDR1 and CDR2: MGHRA, YSYEKL. The ends were cut back, 4 bases at V and 1 base at J, with 11 bases in the middle. The CDR3 has 15 residues. In DNA, the CDR3 is TGCGCCAGCAGCCTCCTGAACCTGGCCAAAAACATTCAGTACTTC. Protein sequence: CASSLLNLAKNIQYF.

Here the CDR3 reads CAINAGSYEQYF. The CDR3 coding sequence is TGTGCCATCAATGCGGGCTCCTACGAGCAGTACTTC. The genes are TRBV10-3 and TRBJ2-7, with D perhaps matching TRBD2 (5 bases). V was cut by 7 bases and J by 0 bases, with 7 bases left in between. This CDR3 is 12 amino acids long. The V gene's germline CDR1 is ENHRY and CDR2 SYGVKD.

The chain is built from TRBV11-2 and TRBJ1-1; no firm D call. CDR1 is SGHAT, CDR2 FQNNGV, per germline. V dropped 0 bases and J dropped 7 bases, with 12 bases sitting between them. The length of the CDR3 is 14 residues. The DNA for the CDR3 is TGTGCCAGCAGCTTAGATCTTAGTGGGGATGAAGCTTTCTTT. Protein product: CASSLDLSGDEAFF.

Many counts were recorded for this clonotype. The chain uses TRBV3-1 and TRBJ2-7; D gene unclear. The CDR3 totals 11 residues. The germline V and J ends were trimmed by 3 bases and 6 bases, with 6 bases remaining between them. Germline V lookup: CDR1 LGHDT, CDR2 YNNKEL (reference sequence). The CDR3 DNA reads TGTGCCAGCAGCCAGTTAGGCGAGCAGTACTTC. This sequence encodes CASSQLGEQYF.

V and J are TRBV7-2 and TRBJ2-5, with 7 bases that match TRBD1. The end of the DNA fits TRBJ2-7 better, so the J call may be wrong. CDR1 and CDR2 from the germline V gene are SGHTA and FQGNSA. CDR3 length: 16 amino acids. The CDR3 DNA reads TGTGCCAGCAGCTTATTTCCCCCCTCGACAGGGAACGAGCAGTACTTC. It specifies CASSLFPPSTGNEQYF.

Only one count was recorded for this clonotype. V gene TRBV27 combines with J gene TRBJ1-6; maybe TRBD1 (5 bases). Germline lookup yields CDR1 MNHEY and CDR2 SMNVEV (reference sequence). Trimming pared 2 bases from V and 7 bases from J, leaving 9 bases between. The CDR3 extends over 14 amino acids. The chain's CDR3 is CASSLGGWNSPLHF. CDR3 nucleotide sequence: TGTGCCAGCAGTTTAGGGGGTTGGAATTCACCCCTCCACTTT.

As regards this clonotype: The germline gene is not matched at one end of the junction; a read error may be the cause. The chain carries TRBV29-1 and TRBJ2-7; 9 positions agree with TRBD1. CDR3 length: 15 amino acids. Germline V gene sequence: CDR1 SQVTM, CDR2 ANQGSEA. The CDR3 DNA is TGCAGCGTGGAAGGCCTATCGGGACAGGGCTACGAGCAGTACTTC. Protein product: CSVEGLSGQGYEQYF.

V usage is TRBV20-1 and J usage is TRBJ2-3; 10 bases fit TRBD2. The CDR3 loop spans 18 amino acids. Per germline, CDR1 DFQATT and CDR2 SNEGSKA (reference sequence). J lost 0 bases, V lost 0 bases, and 9 bases had no gene match. The CDR3: CSARDPEAGGPSTDTQYF. The CDR3 nucleotides are TGCAGTGCTAGAGATCCTGAAGCGGGAGGGCCTAGCACAGATACGCAGTATTTT.

The table lists this clonotype with a few counts. The chain uses TRBV7-3 and TRBJ2-3; 12 bases align to TRBD2. Germline CDR1 reads SGHTA; CDR2 reads FQGTGA. This CDR3 is built from 16 residues. J gave up 1 base and V 2 bases, and 1 base lay outside the gene matches. CDR3 sequence (DNA): TGTGCCAGCAGCTTACTAGCGGGAGGGCGCACAGATACGCAGTATTTT. It encodes CASSLLAGGRTDTQYF.

The chain joins TRBV6-5 to TRBJ2-5, with D possibly matching TRBD1 (8 bases). The V and J ends lost 2 bases and 11 bases respectively, with 27 bases between them. This CDR3 comprises 17 residues. CDR1 is MNHEY and CDR2 is SVGAGI in the germline V gene. CDR3 DNA sequence: TGTGCCAGCAGTTACGGTGACCCCACAGGGGGGGTATATGAGCAGTACTTC. Translated, it gives CASSYGDPTGGVYEQYF.

The chain links TRBV12-3 or TRBV12-4 to TRBJ1-6, with D tentatively TRBD1 (5 bases). The CDR3 length is 12 residues. Trimming shortened V by 6 bases and J by 14 bases, and 14 bases separated the two germline ends. The CDR3 nucleotides read TGTGCCAGCAGGGGGACCCGGTCGACCCTCCACTTT. This translates into CASRGTRSTLHF.

V usage is TRBV7-9 and J usage is TRBJ2-7, with a tentative D call TRBD2 (5 bases). The length of the CDR3 is 14 residues. The ends were cut back, 5 bases at V and 4 bases at J, with 15 bases in the middle. Germline V gene lookup returns CDR1 SEHNR and CDR2 FQNEAQ (reference sequence). The CDR3 is CASSPPAERYEQYF. CDR3 nucleotides: TGTGCCAGCAGCCCACCAGCGGAGAGGTACGAGCAGTACTTC.

In this sample, this clonotype turned up a few times. This chain joins TRBV5-1 and TRBJ2-5; 8 nucleotides line up with TRBD1. V was pared by 3 bases and J by 1 base, with 5 bases of the junction left unmatched. Germline V gives CDR1 SGHRS, CDR2 YFSETQ. This CDR3 comprises 15 residues. The CDR3 protein is CASSSAGTGQETQYF. The CDR3 coding sequence is TGCGCCAGCAGCTCTGCCGGGACAGGCCAAGAGACCCAGTACTTC.

The J gene is TRBJ1-6, the V gene TRBV7-2; D is perhaps TRBD1 (5 bases). The V end was cut by 6 bases, the J end by 9 bases, with 15 bases between. Germline loops: CDR1 SGHTA, CDR2 FQGNSA. This CDR3 is built from 14 residues. The CDR3 DNA is TGTGCCAGCAGGTCTGACCGAGGGACTTCACCCCTCCACTTT. Encoded protein: CASRSDRGTSPLHF. The full variable domain, completed using reference TRBV7-2 and TRBJ1-6, is GAGVSQSPSNKVTEKGKDVELRCDPISGHTALYWYRQSLGQGLEFLIYFQGNSAPDKSGLPSDRFSAERTGGSVSTLTIQRTQQEDSAVYLCASRSDRGTSPLHFGNGTRLTVT.

The V gene is TRBV12-3 or TRBV12-4, the J gene TRBJ1-5; the D gene is possibly TRBD1 (5 bases). Trimming took 5 bases from V and 1 from J, leaving 9 bases between them. This CDR3 region has 14 residues. The CDR3 DNA sequence: TGTGCCAGCAGTACAGGTCTGAGCAATCAGCCCCAGCATTTT. Protein: CASSTGLSNQPQHF.